This T cell receptor (beta chain) was documented in a study of OX40 agonist ivuxolimab in advanced cancers. The protocol was immunoSEQ multiplex PCR, while the TCRdb copy is restricted to in-frame clones and leaves out a portion. Among tens of thousands of clones listed, nearly 90% were seen once. Study conclusions and caveats: There were, on average, more expanded clones in CD8+ T cells than in CD4+.

Comment on this clone: The antigen is not known.

This clonotype was obtained from an adult with an advanced solid tumor such as melanoma, head and neck, liver or kidney cancer. The sample consisted of CD4+ or CD8+ T cells sorted from blood, taken in a trial of the OX40 agonist ivuxolimab.

As DNA, the CDR3 is TGCGCCAGCAGCCAACGACAGGGCGATTCTCAGCCCCAGCATTTT. Translation: CASSQRQGDSQPQHF. The chain is built from TRBV4-1 and TRBJ1-5, with TRBD1 matching over 7 bases. The CDR3 consists of 15 residues. Germline lookup yields CDR1 MGHRA and CDR2 YSYEKL. V lost 2 bases and J lost 6; bases outside the gene matches: 7.